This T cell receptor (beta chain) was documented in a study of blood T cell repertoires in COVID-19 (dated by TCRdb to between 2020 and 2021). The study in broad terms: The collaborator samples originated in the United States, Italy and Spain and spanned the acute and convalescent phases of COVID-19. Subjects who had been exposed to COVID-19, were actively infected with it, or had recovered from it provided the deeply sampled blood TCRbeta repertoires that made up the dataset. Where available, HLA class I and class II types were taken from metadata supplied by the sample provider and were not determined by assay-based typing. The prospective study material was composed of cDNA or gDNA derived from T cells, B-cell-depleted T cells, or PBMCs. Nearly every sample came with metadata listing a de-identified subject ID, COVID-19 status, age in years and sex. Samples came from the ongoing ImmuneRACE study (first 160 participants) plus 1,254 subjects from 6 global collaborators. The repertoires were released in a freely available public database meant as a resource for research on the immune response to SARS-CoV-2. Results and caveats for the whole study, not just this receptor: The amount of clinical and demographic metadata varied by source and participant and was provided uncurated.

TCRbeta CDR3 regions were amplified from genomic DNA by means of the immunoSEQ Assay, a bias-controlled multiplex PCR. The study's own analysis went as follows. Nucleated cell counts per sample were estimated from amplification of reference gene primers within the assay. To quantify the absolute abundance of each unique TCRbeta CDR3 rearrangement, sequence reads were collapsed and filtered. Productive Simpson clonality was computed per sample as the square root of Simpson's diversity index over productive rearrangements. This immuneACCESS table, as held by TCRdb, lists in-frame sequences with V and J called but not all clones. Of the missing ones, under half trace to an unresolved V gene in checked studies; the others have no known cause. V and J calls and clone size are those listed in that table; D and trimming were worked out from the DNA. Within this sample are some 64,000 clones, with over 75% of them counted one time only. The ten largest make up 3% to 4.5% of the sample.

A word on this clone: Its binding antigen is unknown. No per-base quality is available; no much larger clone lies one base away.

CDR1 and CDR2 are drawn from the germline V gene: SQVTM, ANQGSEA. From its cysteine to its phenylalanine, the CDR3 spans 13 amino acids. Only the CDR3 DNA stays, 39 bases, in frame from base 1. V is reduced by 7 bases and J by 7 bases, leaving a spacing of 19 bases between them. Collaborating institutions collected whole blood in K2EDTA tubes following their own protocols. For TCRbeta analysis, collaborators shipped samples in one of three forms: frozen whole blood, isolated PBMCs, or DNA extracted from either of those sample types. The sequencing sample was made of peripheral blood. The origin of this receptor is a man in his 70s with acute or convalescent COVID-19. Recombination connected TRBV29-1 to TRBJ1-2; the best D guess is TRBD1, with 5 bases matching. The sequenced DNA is TGCAGCGCCCTGGGACTCGTAGTTGGTGGCTACACCTTC. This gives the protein CSALGLVVGGYTF.